This is a list of T cell receptor beta chains from one sample in a study of spatial heterogeneity in lung cancer. A single record per CDR3 protein comes from TCRdb applying MiXCR to the 5' RACE reads. Of roughly 99,000 distinct CDR3 sequences in the sample, roughly 19% were seen once. The sequencing used PBMCs, collected at follow-up. The receptors derive from a male donor with early-stage non-small cell lung cancer. The CDR3 runs from the conserved cysteine through the conserved F or W. Each record gives: V gene, clone size, J gene, D gene, CDR3 protein, CDR3 DNA. The D gene is left open where the match is weak. Where a row states a size, it is once, few, many or the class of an expanded clone; other rows omit it.

>TRBV5-1|NA|TRBJ2-7|TRBD2
CVSSWGLAGASYEQYF
TGCGTCAGCAGCTGGGGACTAGCGGGAGCTTCCTACGAGCAGTACTTC
>TRBV30|NA|TRBJ2-5|NA
CAWIRSGEETQYF
TGTGCCTGGATCAGATCCGGGGAAGAGACCCAGTACTTC
>TRBV30|few|TRBJ1-1|NA
CAWSPPRGEAFF
TGTGCCTGGAGTCCCCCCCGAGGGGAAGCTTTCTTT
>TRBV13|few|TRBJ2-3|TRBD2
CASSLGLAGGRIPTQYF
TGTGCCAGCAGCTTAGGACTAGCGGGAGGGCGTATTCCCACTCAGTATTTT
>TRBV2|NA|TRBJ1-2|NA
CASVGTGYGYTF
TGTGCCAGCGTCGGCACCGGGTATGGCTACACCTTC
>TRBV24-1|few|TRBJ2-5|TRBD2
CATSDSSGGTPSWETQYF
TGTGCCACCAGTGATTCTAGCGGGGGCACTCCAAGTTGGGAGACCCAGTACTTC
>TRBV5-1|NA|TRBJ1-1|NA
CASSLEMSGITEAFF
TGCGCCAGCAGCTTGGAAATGTCGGGGATTACTGAAGCTTTCTTT
>TRBV20-1|NA|TRBJ1-2|NA
CGARATDIYGYTF
TGCGGTGCTAGGGCGACGGACATCTATGGCTACACCTTC
>TRBV6-6|many|TRBJ2-2|NA
CASSYSMPGELFF
TGTGCCAGCAGTTACTCGATGCCCGGGGAGCTGTTTTTT
>TRBV7-2|NA|TRBJ2-5|TRBD2
CASSGAGLSGSLETQYF
TGTGCCAGCAGTGGGGCTGGGCTAAGCGGGAGTTTAGAGACCCAGTACTTC
>TRBV10-3|few|TRBJ1-1|NA
CAIRDSFNTEAFF
TGTGCCATCAGGGACAGCTTCAACACTGAAGCTTTCTTT
>TRBV11-2|few|TRBJ1-2|TRBD1
CASSLVGTVNYGYTF
TGTGCCAGCAGCTTAGTCGGGACAGTTAACTATGGCTACACCTTC
>TRBV2|NA|TRBJ1-5|TRBD1
CASRARWDRHNQPQHF
TGTGCCAGCAGGGCCCGGTGGGACAGACACAATCAGCCCCAGCATTTT
>TRBV7-9|few|TRBJ2-7|NA
CASRPGGRLDEQYF
TGTGCCAGCAGGCCTGGGGGCAGGTTGGACGAGCAGTACTTC
>TRBV6-2/TRBV6-3|few|TRBJ1-5|TRBD1
CASSYSSGQPDF
TGTGCCAGCAGTTACTCGTCGGGACAGCCCGATTTT
>TRBV20-1|few|TRBJ1-5|TRBD1
CSARDTGGVNQPQHF
TGCAGTGCTAGAGACACAGGGGGCGTAAATCAGCCCCAGCATTTT
>TRBV20-1|few|TRBJ1-3|NA
CSARYTNSGNTIYF
TGCAGTGCTAGGTACACCAACTCTGGAAACACCATATATTTT
>TRBV5-1|many|TRBJ2-6|NA
CASSLDGSGANVLTF
TGCGCCAGCAGCTTGGACGGCTCTGGGGCCAACGTCCTGACTTTC
>TRBV10-3|NA|TRBJ1-5|NA
CASQGDIRNQPQHF
TGTGCCTCCCAAGGGGACATACGCAATCAGCCCCAGCATTTT
>TRBV5-7|few|TRBJ2-7|TRBD1
CASSPPTDRASYEQYF
TGTGCCAGCAGCCCACCCACCGACAGGGCTTCCTACGAGCAGTACTTC
>TRBV4-1|NA|TRBJ2-3|TRBD2
CASSQSLAGGGTDTQYF
TGCGCCAGCAGCCAATCCCTAGCGGGGGGGGGCACAGATACGCAGTATTTT
>TRBV18|NA|TRBJ2-7|NA
CASTKKGSYEQYF
TGTGCCAGCACGAAAAAGGGATCCTACGAGCAGTACTTC
>TRBV4-1|NA|TRBJ2-7|TRBD1
CASSLQTGHYEQYF
TGCGCCAGCAGCCTTCAGACAGGGCACTACGAGCAGTACTTC
>TRBV6-1|few|TRBJ1-6|TRBD1
CASSEEGAWSPLHF
TGTGCCAGCAGTGAAGAGGGGGCCTGGTCACCCCTCCACTTT
>TRBV4-1|few|TRBJ2-7|TRBD1
CASSQGTGGTYEQYF
TGCGCCAGCAGCCAAGGGACAGGGGGAACATACGAGCAGTACTTC
>TRBV24-1|NA|TRBJ1-5|NA
CATSDHTGTNNQPQHF
TGTGCCACCAGTGACCACACCGGGACTAACAATCAGCCCCAGCATTTT
>TRBV6-1|NA|TRBJ2-4|TRBD2
CASSAGTSTSIQYF
TGTGCCAGCAGTGCCGGGACTAGTACTTCGATTCAGTACTTC
>TRBV7-2|many|TRBJ2-1|NA
CASSLVTGLYNEQFF
TGTGCCAGCAGCTTAGTGACGGGTCTCTACAATGAGCAGTTCTTC
>TRBV6-6|few|TRBJ2-7|TRBD1
CASRGQGPYEQYF
TGTGCCAGCAGGGGACAGGGCCCCTACGAGCAGTACTTC
>TRBV12-5|few|TRBJ2-1|TRBD2
CASGLSTGGARDEQFF
TGTGCTAGTGGTTTGTCAACGGGAGGGGCTAGGGATGAGCAGTTCTTC
>TRBV20-1|few|TRBJ2-5|NA
CSARDILRDGETQYF
TGCAGTGCTAGAGATATTTTGAGGGACGGAGAGACCCAGTACTTC
>TRBV4-3|many|TRBJ2-5|NA
CASSQVGGGREETQYF
TGCGCCAGCAGCCAAGTAGGAGGGGGCCGGGAAGAGACCCAGTACTTC
>TRBV15|few|TRBJ2-2|TRBD2
CATSRRSGRVAGELFF
TGTGCCACCAGCAGGCGGAGCGGGAGGGTGGCCGGGGAGCTGTTTTTT
>TRBV7-9|many|TRBJ2-1|NA
CASSPFGGGANNEQFF
TGTGCCAGCAGCCCTTTCGGAGGGGGGGCGAACAATGAGCAGTTCTTC
>TRBV20-1|NA|TRBJ1-1|NA
CSAHGAGQNTEAFF
TGCAGTGCTCATGGTGCTGGGCAGAACACTGAAGCTTTCTTT
>TRBV3-1|few|TRBJ2-5|TRBD1
CASSQDRVRGLQETQYF
TGTGCCAGCAGCCAAGATCGTGTGAGGGGGCTCCAAGAGACCCAGTACTTC
>TRBV24-1|NA|TRBJ2-3|NA
CATSDPARGEGMAQYF
TGTGCCACCAGTGATCCGGCCCGTGGTGAGGGGATGGCGCAGTATTTT
>TRBV7-2|few|TRBJ2-2|NA
CASSLYNQELFF
TGTGCCAGCAGCTTATATAATCAGGAGCTGTTTTTT
>TRBV12-3/TRBV12-4|few|TRBJ2-7|NA
CASSLGPTGEQYF
TGTGCCAGCAGTTTGGGCCCTACGGGCGAGCAGTACTTC
>TRBV7-9|few|TRBJ2-2|NA
CASSSPHTGELFF
TGTGCCAGCAGCTCCCCCCACACCGGGGAGCTGTTTTTT